This T cell receptor (beta chain) was obtained from a study of T cells of healthy individuals. TCRdb ran MiXCR on the 5' RACE reads and lists one entry per CDR3 protein. The table records approximately 58,000 distinct CDR3 sequences, 14% to 15% of them present only once. This clonotype was seen only a few times. The ends lost 5 bases at V and 5 bases at J; junction bases unmatched: 6. The CDR3 length is 15 residues. This TCR came from a human donor in good health. V gene TRBV12-3 or TRBV12-4 combines with J gene TRBJ2-2; TRBD2 aligns across 9 bases. The CDR3 DNA is TGTGCCAGCAGTCCCCTAGCGGGGTTGACCGGGGAGCTGTTTTTT. Translated, it gives CASSPLAGLTGELFF.